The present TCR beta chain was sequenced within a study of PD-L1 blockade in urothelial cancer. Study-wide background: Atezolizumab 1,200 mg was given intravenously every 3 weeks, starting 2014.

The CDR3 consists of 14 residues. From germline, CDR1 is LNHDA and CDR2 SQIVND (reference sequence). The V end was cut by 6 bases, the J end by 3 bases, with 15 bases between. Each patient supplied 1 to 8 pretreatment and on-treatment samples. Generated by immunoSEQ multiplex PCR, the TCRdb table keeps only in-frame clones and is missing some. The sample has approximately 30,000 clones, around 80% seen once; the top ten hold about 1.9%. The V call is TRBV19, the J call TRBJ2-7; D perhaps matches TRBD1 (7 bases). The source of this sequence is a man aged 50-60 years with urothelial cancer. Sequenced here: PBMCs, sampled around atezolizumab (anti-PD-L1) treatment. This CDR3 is CASRPGGLDYEQYF. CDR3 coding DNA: TGTGCCAGTAGGCCAGGGGGGTTGGACTACGAGCAGTACTTC. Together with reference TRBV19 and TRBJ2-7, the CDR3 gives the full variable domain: DGGITQSPKYLFRKEGQNVTLSCEQNLNHDAMYWYRQDPGQGLRLIYYSQIVNDFQKGDIAEGYSVSREKKESFPLTVTSAQKNPTAFYLCASRPGGLDYEQYFGPGTRLTVT.